This TCR beta chain derives from a study of immune evolution from preneoplasia to lung adenocarcinoma. Overall study findings and caveats: Compared with EGFR-mutant or double wild-type lesions, KRAS-mutant nodules were more clonal. Normal lung had the highest top T cell clone frequencies.

Patients had resection in Japan or China between the mid-2010s and the late 2010s. After pathologic assessment, macro-dissection selected premalignant or tumor cells for extraction. In germline, CDR1 is SGHRS, CDR2 YFSETQ. This CDR3 spans 13 amino acids. Notes on this clone: Its antigen is not known. The junction and the germline gene differ at one end; a read error may be behind it.

Sequenced by immunoSEQ multiplex PCR; TCRdb stores in-frame clones only, minus some. This sample has about 9,800 clones, with just under 80% found just once. V usage is TRBV5-1 and J usage is TRBJ1-1; D call uncertain. The sequenced material came from FFPE lung adenocarcinoma in situ tissue. The sequence came from an older person with lung adenocarcinoma. CDR3 protein: CASSLGRGTEAFF. DNA for the CDR3: TGTGCCAGCAGCTTAGGCAGAGGGACTGAAGCTTTCTTT.